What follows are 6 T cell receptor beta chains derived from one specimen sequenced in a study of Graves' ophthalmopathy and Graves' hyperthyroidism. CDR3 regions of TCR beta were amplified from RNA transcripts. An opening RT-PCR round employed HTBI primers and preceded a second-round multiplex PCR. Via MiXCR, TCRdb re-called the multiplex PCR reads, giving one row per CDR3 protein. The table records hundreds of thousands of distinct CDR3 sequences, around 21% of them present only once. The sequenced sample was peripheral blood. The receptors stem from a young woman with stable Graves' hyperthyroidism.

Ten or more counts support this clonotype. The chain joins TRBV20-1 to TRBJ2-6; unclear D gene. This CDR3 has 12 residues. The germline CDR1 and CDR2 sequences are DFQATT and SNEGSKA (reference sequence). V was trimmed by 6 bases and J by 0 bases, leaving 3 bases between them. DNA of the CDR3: TGCAGTGCACACTCTGGGGCCAACGTCCTGACTTTC. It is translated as CSAHSGANVLTF.

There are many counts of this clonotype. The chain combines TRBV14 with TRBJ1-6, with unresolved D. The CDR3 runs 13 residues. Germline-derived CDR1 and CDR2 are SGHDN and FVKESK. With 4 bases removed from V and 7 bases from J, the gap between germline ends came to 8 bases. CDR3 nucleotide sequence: TGTGCCAGCAGCCGGCTTGAAAATTCACCCCTCCACTTT. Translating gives CASSRLENSPLHF. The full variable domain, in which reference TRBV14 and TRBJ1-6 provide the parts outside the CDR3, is EAGVTQFPSHSVIEKGQTVTLRCDPISGHDNLYWYRRVMGKEIKFLLHFVKESKQDESGMPNNRFLAERTGGTYSTLKVQPAELEDSGVYFCASSRLENSPLHFGNGTRLTVT.

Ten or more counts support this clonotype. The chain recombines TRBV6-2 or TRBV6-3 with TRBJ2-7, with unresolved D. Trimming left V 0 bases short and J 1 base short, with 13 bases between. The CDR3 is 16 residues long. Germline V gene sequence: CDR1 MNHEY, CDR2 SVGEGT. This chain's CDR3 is CASSYSFHSPSYEQYF. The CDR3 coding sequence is TGTGCCAGCAGTTACTCCTTCCACAGTCCGTCCTACGAGCAGTACTTC.

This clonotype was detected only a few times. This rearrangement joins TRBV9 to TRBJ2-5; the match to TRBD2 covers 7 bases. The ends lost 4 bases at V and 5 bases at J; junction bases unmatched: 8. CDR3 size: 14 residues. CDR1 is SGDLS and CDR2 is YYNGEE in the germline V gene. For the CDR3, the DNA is TGTGCCAGCAGCTCCCGGACTAGTACGGAGACCCAGTACTTC. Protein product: CASSSRTSTETQYF.

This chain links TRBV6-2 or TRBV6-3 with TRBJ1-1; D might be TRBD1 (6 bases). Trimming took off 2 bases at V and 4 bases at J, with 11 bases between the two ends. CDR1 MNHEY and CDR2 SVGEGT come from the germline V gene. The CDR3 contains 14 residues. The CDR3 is CASSYGLGATEAFF. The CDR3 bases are TGTGCCAGCAGTTACGGACTGGGGGCCACTGAAGCTTTCTTT.

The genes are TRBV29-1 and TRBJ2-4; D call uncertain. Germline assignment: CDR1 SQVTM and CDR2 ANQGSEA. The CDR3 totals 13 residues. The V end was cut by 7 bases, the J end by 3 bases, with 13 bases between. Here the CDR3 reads CSGGRGDKNIQYF. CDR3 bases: TGCAGCGGGGGTCGTGGGGACAAAAACATTCAGTACTTC.